The present entry profiles one TCR beta chain with its context. Other nucleotide sequences in the sample specify the same CDR3. This CDR3 has 13 residues. CDR1 and CDR2 from the germline V gene are SGHRS and YFSETQ. V lost 3 bases and J lost 3; bases outside the gene matches: 2. These data belong to a study of blood T cell repertoires in COVID-19. Study background: Collection of acute and convalescent COVID-19 samples took place in the United States, Italy and Spain.

How the authors handled the data: Nucleated cell number was recorded as an estimate derived from reference gene primer amplification. The protocol was immunoSEQ multiplex PCR, while the TCRdb copy is restricted to in-frame clones and leaves out a portion. V, J and clone size reflect that table, while D and trimming were determined from the DNA. Found here are nearly 200,000 clones, roughly 79% of them singletons; the top ten hold 6% to 8%. The sample was peripheral blood. The chain has TRBV5-1 and TRBJ1-2, with 7 bases identical to TRBD1. This clonotype was obtained from a human donor with acute or convalescent COVID-19. The donor label of this sample is uncertain. The CDR3 nucleotides are TGCGCCAGCAGCTATGGGACAGACTATGGCTACACCTTC. The encoded protein is CASSYGTDYGYTF.